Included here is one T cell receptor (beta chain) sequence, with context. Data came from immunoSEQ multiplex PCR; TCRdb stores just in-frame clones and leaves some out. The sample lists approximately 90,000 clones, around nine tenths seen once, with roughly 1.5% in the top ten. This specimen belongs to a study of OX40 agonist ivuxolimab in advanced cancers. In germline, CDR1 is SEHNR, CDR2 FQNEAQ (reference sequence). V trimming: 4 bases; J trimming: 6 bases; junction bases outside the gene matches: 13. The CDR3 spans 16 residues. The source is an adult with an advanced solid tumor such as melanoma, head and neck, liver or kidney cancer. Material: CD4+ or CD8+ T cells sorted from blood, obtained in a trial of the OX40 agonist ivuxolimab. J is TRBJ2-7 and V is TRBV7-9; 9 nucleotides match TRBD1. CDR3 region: CASSSGQGYSYGEQYF. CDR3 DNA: TGTGCCAGCAGCTCCGGACAGGGGTATTCATATGGCGAGCAGTACTTC.